This T cell receptor (beta chain) was recorded in a study of T-cell reconstitution after alpha-beta-depleted transplantation in children. The CDR3 has 14 amino acids. Trimming pared 5 bases from V and 0 bases from J, leaving 11 bases between. The germline CDR1 and CDR2 sequences are SQVTM and ANQGSEA. Using unique molecular identifiers, the investigators prepared the TCRbeta library. A single record per CDR3 protein comes from TCRdb applying MiXCR to the PCR reads. The sample lists about 640,000 distinct CDR3 sequences, 10% to 15% occurring once. General study points: By one year post-transplant, T-cell counts and diversity largely arose from T cells that were newly produced. After transplant, at about two months, alpha-beta T cells were reportedly derived from several hundred expanded graft clones. Certain patients had high TCRbeta diversity at day 60, and it came from recipient T cells and thymic progenitors that survived.

This clonotype turned up a few times. The target antigen is unknown. This chain joins TRBV29-1 and TRBJ2-1; D ambiguous. The TCR was taken from a male patient between 10 and 17 years old who had a stem cell transplant for acute myeloid leukemia, so the T cells may come from the graft donor. The material was PBMCs, mostly from graft donor cells, obtained 360 days after TCRalphabeta/CD19-depleted stem cell transplant. This CDR3 reads CSVTTIPSYNEQFF. Here the CDR3 DNA reads TGCAGCGTTACCACTATTCCCTCCTACAATGAGCAGTTCTTC.